This T cell receptor beta chain was sequenced during a study of blood T cell repertoires in COVID-19. From germline, CDR1 is LNHDA and CDR2 SQIVND (reference sequence). V lost 3 bases and J lost 5; bases outside the gene matches: 6. This CDR3 has 14 amino acids. Assay used: immunoSEQ multiplex PCR; TCRdb lists only in-frame clones, some missing. In the table there are roughly 250,000 clones, about 87% of which are singletons. This TCR derives from a middle-aged woman with acute COVID-19. The sequenced sample consisted of PBMCs or T cells enriched from blood (not recorded which). The V gene is TRBV19, the J gene TRBJ1-2; 7 nucleotides agree with TRBD1. CDR3 region: CASSITGVEYGYTF. In DNA, the CDR3 is TGTGCCAGTAGTATTACAGGGGTGGAGTATGGCTACACCTTC.